This entry concerns a single TCR beta chain. This entry comes from a study of blood T cell repertoires in COVID-19. Study overall: The cDNA or gDNA used as material had been derived from T cells, B-cell-depleted T cells, or PBMCs.

In the original analysis: Amplification of reference gene primers was used by the study to estimate nucleated cell counts. Produced via immunoSEQ multiplex PCR; TCRdb's table is partial and in-frame only. Clone size and the V and J calls come from that table; the DNA yielded D and trimming. This repertoire shows about 200,000 clones, around 80% found once; its top ten account for less than 7%. J gave up 8 bases and V 2 bases, and 8 bases lay outside the gene matches. Germline V lookup: CDR1 MNHNS, CDR2 SASEGT. The CDR3 sequence is 15 residues long. Sequenced material: peripheral blood. The origin of this receptor is a woman aged 70-85 years with acute or convalescent COVID-19. V and J are TRBV6-1 and TRBJ1-4, with 7 bases fitting TRBD1. CDR3 sequence reads: CASSELNRGGEKLFF. The CDR3 coding sequence is TGTGCCAGCAGTGAATTGAACAGGGGTGGCGAAAAACTGTTTTTT.